This is a list of T cell receptor beta chains from one sample in a study of control samples from healthy donors and cancer patients. Assay: immunoSEQ multiplex PCR; the TCRdb copy retains only in-frame clones and omits some. The table includes just under 75,000 clones, roughly nine tenths detected once. The material sequenced was blood. The origin of the receptors is a woman in her fifties or sixties in good health. Each CDR3 is given with its conserved first and last residue. The D gene is left open where the match is weak. Not all rows give a size; the values are once, few, many and, for expanded clones, a class.

j_call: TRBJ2-2; d_call: .; clone_size: .; v_call: TRBV11-1; cdr3_nt: TGTGCCAGCAGCTTAGGACTTACCACCGGGGAGCTGTTTTTT; cdr3_aa: CASSLGLTTGELFF
j_call: TRBJ1-5; d_call: .; clone_size: few; v_call: TRBV19; cdr3_nt: TGTGCCAGTAGTATGATCCCCGGGGCGGAACGCAATCAGCCCCAGCATTTT; cdr3_aa: CASSMIPGAERNQPQHF
j_call: TRBJ2-3; d_call: .; clone_size: .; v_call: TRBV6-5; cdr3_nt: TGTGCCAGCTCCGGGCTAGCTTCAGGGGATACGCAGTATTTT; cdr3_aa: CASSGLASGDTQYF
j_call: TRBJ1-4; d_call: .; clone_size: .; v_call: TRBV18; cdr3_nt: TGTGCCAGCTCGTTCACAGGGTGGGATGAAAAACTGTTTTTT; cdr3_aa: CASSFTGWDEKLFF
j_call: TRBJ2-7; d_call: TRBD1; clone_size: .; v_call: TRBV11-2; cdr3_nt: TGTGCCAGCAGCGGACAGGGGCTGGGGCACGAGCAGTACTTC; cdr3_aa: CASSGQGLGHEQYF
j_call: TRBJ1-2; d_call: .; clone_size: .; v_call: TRBV5-5; cdr3_nt: TGTGCCAGCAGCTTTGATCCCTCAGACTATGGCTACACCTTC; cdr3_aa: CASSFDPSDYGYTF
j_call: TRBJ2-1; d_call: .; clone_size: .; v_call: TRBV6-5; cdr3_nt: TGTGCCAGCTCCCTAGGGGAGGGGGCGTTCAATGAGCAGTTCTTC; cdr3_aa: CASSLGEGAFNEQFF
j_call: TRBJ2-1; d_call: TRBD2; clone_size: .; v_call: TRBV7-9; cdr3_nt: TGTGCCAGCAGCTATGACCGAGCGGGACCCGGCGATGAGCAGTTCTTC; cdr3_aa: CASSYDRAGPGDEQFF
j_call: TRBJ2-5; d_call: .; clone_size: .; v_call: TRBV10-3; cdr3_nt: TGTGCCATCAGTGAGGGGAAACACCAAGAGACCCAGTACTTC; cdr3_aa: CAISEGKHQETQYF
j_call: TRBJ1-5; d_call: TRBD1; clone_size: .; v_call: TRBV15; cdr3_nt: TGTGCCACCAGGCCGAGGACAGGGAGGCCTTACAATCAGCCCCAGCATTTT; cdr3_aa: CATRPRTGRPYNQPQHF
j_call: TRBJ1-1; d_call: .; clone_size: .; v_call: TRBV5-5; cdr3_nt: TGTGCCAGCAGATCGACAAATTCGAACACTGAAGCTTTCTTT; cdr3_aa: CASRSTNSNTEAFF
j_call: TRBJ2-7; d_call: TRBD2; clone_size: .; v_call: TRBV7-8; cdr3_nt: TGTGCCAGCAGGGGGGGTAGAGTAGCGGGCTCCTACGAGCAGTACTTC; cdr3_aa: CASRGGRVAGSYEQYF
j_call: TRBJ2-6; d_call: TRBD2; clone_size: .; v_call: TRBV28; cdr3_nt: TGTGCCAGCAGTTTCAGTAGCGGGAGGTGGTCTGGGGCCAACGTCCTGACTTTC; cdr3_aa: CASSFSSGRWSGANVLTF
j_call: TRBJ2-6; d_call: TRBD1; clone_size: .; v_call: TRBV7-3; cdr3_nt: TGTGCCAGCAGCTTCGGACAGGGGGTACTAACTTTC; cdr3_aa: CASSFGQGVLTF
j_call: TRBJ2-2; d_call: TRBD2; clone_size: .; v_call: TRBV11-2; cdr3_nt: TGTGCCAGCAGCCTGTACACTAGCGGGCTTGGGGGCACCGGGGAGCTGTTTTTT; cdr3_aa: CASSLYTSGLGGTGELFF
j_call: TRBJ2-3; d_call: .; clone_size: few; v_call: TRBV11-2; cdr3_nt: TGTGCCAGCAGCTTAGCAGGAATTAGCACAGATACGCAGTATTTT; cdr3_aa: CASSLAGISTDTQYF
j_call: TRBJ2-7; d_call: .; clone_size: .; v_call: TRBV11-2; cdr3_nt: TGTGCCAGCAGTACCAGCCGGAGGGACTCCTACGAGCAGTACTTC; cdr3_aa: CASSTSRRDSYEQYF
j_call: TRBJ2-3; d_call: .; clone_size: .; v_call: TRBV11-2; cdr3_nt: TGTGCCAGCAGCTCATTAAGCCCAGATACGCAGTATTTT; cdr3_aa: CASSSLSPDTQYF
j_call: TRBJ1-1; d_call: .; clone_size: .; v_call: TRBV28; cdr3_nt: TGTGCCAGCAGTCCTCCCGGACGTTCGAACACTGAAGCTTTCTTT; cdr3_aa: CASSPPGRSNTEAFF
j_call: TRBJ2-1; d_call: .; clone_size: .; v_call: TRBV7-9; cdr3_nt: TGTGCCAGCAGCTTAGCGGGAGCTACCTACAATGAGCAGTTCTTC; cdr3_aa: CASSLAGATYNEQFF
j_call: TRBJ1-5; d_call: .; clone_size: .; v_call: TRBV24-1; cdr3_nt: TGTGCCACCAGTGACGTATGGGGGCCCCAGCATTTT; cdr3_aa: CATSDVWGPQHF
j_call: TRBJ2-7; d_call: .; clone_size: .; v_call: TRBV19; cdr3_nt: TGTGCCAGTAGGCTCAGGGACGAGCAGTACTTC; cdr3_aa: CASRLRDEQYF
j_call: TRBJ1-6; d_call: .; clone_size: .; v_call: TRBV7-2; cdr3_nt: TGTGCCAGCAGCTTAGAGGAGCCCTCACCCCTCCACTTT; cdr3_aa: CASSLEEPSPLHF
j_call: TRBJ1-2; d_call: .; clone_size: few; v_call: TRBV29-1; cdr3_nt: TGCAGCGTTGACCCTGGACAAACTAACTATGGCTACACCTTC; cdr3_aa: CSVDPGQTNYGYTF
j_call: TRBJ2-7; d_call: .; clone_size: once; v_call: TRBV6-5; cdr3_nt: TGTGCCAGCAGTTACACTGGCCTGATCTACGAGCAGTACTTC; cdr3_aa: CASSYTGLIYEQYF
j_call: TRBJ1-1; d_call: .; clone_size: .; v_call: TRBV7-9; cdr3_nt: TGTGCCAGCAGCTTAAACGGGATTAAAGCTTTCTTT; cdr3_aa: CASSLNGIKAFF
j_call: TRBJ2-1; d_call: TRBD2; clone_size: .; v_call: TRBV30; cdr3_nt: TGTGCCTGGAGTGAGGGCGGGAGGACGTTTGTGCAGTTCTTC; cdr3_aa: CAWSEGGRTFVQFF